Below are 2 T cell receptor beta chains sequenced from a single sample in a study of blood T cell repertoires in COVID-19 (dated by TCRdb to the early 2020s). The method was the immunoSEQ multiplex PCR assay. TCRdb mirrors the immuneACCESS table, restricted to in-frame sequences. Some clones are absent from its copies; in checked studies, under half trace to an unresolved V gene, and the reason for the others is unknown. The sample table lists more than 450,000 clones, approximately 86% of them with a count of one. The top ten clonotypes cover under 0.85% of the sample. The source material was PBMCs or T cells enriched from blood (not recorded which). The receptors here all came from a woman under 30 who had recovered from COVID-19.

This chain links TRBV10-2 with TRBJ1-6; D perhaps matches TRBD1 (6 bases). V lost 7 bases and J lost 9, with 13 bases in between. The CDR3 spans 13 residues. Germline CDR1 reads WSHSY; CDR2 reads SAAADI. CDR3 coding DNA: TGCGCCAGCACCCAGACAGGAACTTCACCCCTCCACTTT. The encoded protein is CASTQTGTSPLHF.

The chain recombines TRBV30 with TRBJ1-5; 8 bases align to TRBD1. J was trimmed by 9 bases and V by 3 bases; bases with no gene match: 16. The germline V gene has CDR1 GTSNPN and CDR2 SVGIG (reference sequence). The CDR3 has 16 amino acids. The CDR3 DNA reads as TGTGCCTGGAGCGAAGACGAGACAGGGGCGGAGGGGCCCCAGCATTTT. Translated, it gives CAWSEDETGAEGPQHF.